This TCR beta chain appears in the sequencing data of a study of blood T cell repertoires in COVID-19. Overall study: Both acute and convalescent COVID-19 samples were obtained from the United States, Italy and Spain. Nucleic acid was either cDNA or gDNA, and it came from T cells, B-cell-depleted T cells, or PBMCs.

Per the authors' pipeline: The authors estimated nucleated cell counts from reference gene primer amplification. The method was immunoSEQ multiplex PCR; TCRdb's version includes in-frame clones alone and lacks a portion of them. D and trimming were read from the DNA, whereas the V and J calls and clone size are those reported in that table. Of tens of thousands of clones in the sample, 85% to 90% were seen once. The CDR3 spans 14 residues. Germline assignment: CDR1 SGHRS and CDR2 YFSETQ. J lost 7 bases, V lost 4 bases, and 5 bases had no gene match. The sequenced material came from peripheral blood. This sequence joins TRBV5-1 and TRBJ2-3; 11 nucleotides align to TRBD2. The source is a man aged 60-69 years with acute or convalescent COVID-19. This chain's CDR3 is CASSVLAGENTQYF. The CDR3 nucleotides read TGCGCCAGCAGCGTACTAGCGGGAGAGAATACGCAGTATTTT.